The 14 T cell receptor beta chains below come from one sample, sequenced in a study of cytomegalovirus exposure and HLA in healthy donors. Researchers ran the PCR with 60 Vbeta and 13 Jbeta primers. The method was immunoSEQ multiplex PCR; TCRdb's version includes in-frame clones alone and lacks a portion of them. The table for this sample gives 130,000 or so clones. Sequencing was carried out using PBMCs. The receptors stem from a woman in her 40s in good health and CMV-seropositive.

The chain employs TRBV5-1 and TRBJ2-7; TRBD2 might be the D (6 bases). With 2 bases removed from V and 0 bases from J, the gap between germline ends came to 15 bases. The CDR3 covers 16 residues. The V gene's germline CDR1 is SGHRS and CDR2 YFSETQ. The CDR3 DNA reads as TGCGCCAGCAGCTTTTCGGGGTCGGGGGTCTCCTACGAGCAGTACTTC. It codes for CASSFSGSGVSYEQYF.

The V and J genes are TRBV9 and TRBJ2-1, with a weak D call TRBD2 (7 bases). Germline CDR1 reads SGDLS; CDR2 reads YYNGEE. The length of the CDR3 is 15 residues. Trimming stripped 7 bases from V and 4 bases from J, with 18 bases between. The CDR3: CASSDKRDTYNEQFF. The DNA for the CDR3 is TGTGCCAGCTCGGACAAGCGGGACACTTACAATGAGCAGTTCTTC.

CDR3 DNA sequence: TGTGCCAGCAGCCTCCTCGGAGGAGGAAACACCATATATTTT. Protein product: CASSLLGGGNTIYF. This chain links TRBV6-5 with TRBJ1-3, with no clear D. Germline assignment: CDR1 MNHEY and CDR2 SVGAGI. Deletions cut 6 bases from V and 4 bases from J, with 13 bases between. There are 14 residues in the CDR3.

The chain employs TRBV5-4 and TRBJ2-3; 7 bases align to TRBD2. The germline V gene encodes CDR1 SGHNT and CDR2 YYREEE (reference sequence). CDR3 length: 17 residues. V lost 4 bases, J lost 0 bases, and 11 bases stayed unmatched. The CDR3 DNA is TGTGCCAGCAGCGGGGGGGTAGCGGTCACGAGCACAGATACGCAGTATTTT. Its protein is CASSGGVAVTSTDTQYF. Full variable domain (rest looked up from reference TRBV5-4 and TRBJ2-3): ETGVTQSPTHLIKTRGQQVTLRCSSQSGHNTVSWYQQALGQGPQFIFQYYREEENGRGNFPPRFSGLQFPNYSSELNVNALELDDSALYLCASSGGVAVTSTDTQYFGPGTRLTVL.

The rearrangement links TRBV27 to TRBJ1-4, with a tentative D call TRBD1 (6 bases). CDR3 length: 15 residues. Trimming pared 4 bases from V and 5 bases from J, leaving 14 bases between. Germline lookup yields CDR1 MNHEY and CDR2 SMNVEV (reference sequence). In DNA, the CDR3 is TGTGCCAGCAGTTCTTCCCAGGGGATGAATGAAAAACTGTTTTTT. Encoded protein: CASSSSQGMNEKLFF.

The chain uses TRBV10-3 and TRBJ2-2; 9 bases are shared with TRBD1. The germline gives CDR1 ENHRY, CDR2 SYGVKD. The J segment lost 4 bases and the V segment lost 6 bases, leaving 3 bases of the junction unmatched. CDR3 size: 14 residues. The CDR3 DNA reads TGTGCCATCAGACAGGGGGCGAGCACCGGGGAGCTGTTTTTT. Protein sequence: CAIRQGASTGELFF.

J is TRBJ1-2 and V is TRBV21-1; the D segment call TRBD1 is taken from the table without a DNA check. TRBV21-1 is annotated as a pseudogene. This CDR3 comprises 14 residues. The CDR3 DNA sequence: TGTGCCAGCAGCCGACCAGGATCCAACTATGGCTACACCTTC. This codes for CASSRPGSNYGYTF.

V usage is TRBV7-9 and J usage is TRBJ2-7, with TRBD2 matching 7 bases. The germline V gene has CDR1 SEHNR and CDR2 FQNEAQ (reference sequence). The J segment lost 7 bases and the V segment lost 1 base, leaving 10 bases of the junction unmatched. This CDR3 has 15 residues. The CDR3 nucleotides read TGTGCCAGCAGCTTAGTTCTGGGGGAGGGTGAGGAGCAGTACTTC. This translates into CASSLVLGEGEEQYF.

The V gene is TRBV28, the J gene TRBJ2-7; 13 positions agree with TRBD2. The CDR3 is made up of 17 amino acids. V was clipped by 4 bases and J by 5 bases; unmatched bases: 11. The germline CDR1 and CDR2 sequences are MDHEN and SYDVKM. The CDR3, as DNA: TGTGCCAGCAGTTCCCACGGACTAGCGGGAGCCACCCACGAGCAGTACTTC. Protein: CASSSHGLAGATHEQYF.

The rearrangement links TRBV7-3 to TRBJ2-7; 7 bases match TRBD2. From germline, CDR1 is SGHTA and CDR2 FQGTGA. V trimming: 4 bases; J trimming: 3 bases; junction bases outside the gene matches: 9. The CDR3 spans 15 residues. The CDR3 nucleotides read TGTGCCAGCAGCTCCTCTAGCGGAGCAGGCTACGAGCAGTACTTC. Its protein product is CASSSSSGAGYEQYF.

The J gene is TRBJ1-2, the V gene TRBV5-4, with D possibly being TRBD1 (6 bases). The length of the CDR3 is 14 residues. Germline values: CDR1 SGHNT, CDR2 YYREEE (reference sequence). V was clipped by 3 bases and J by 6 bases, with 15 bases between them. As DNA, the CDR3 is TGTGCCAGCAGCTCTCAGCGGGGGCGCGATGGCTACACCTTC. Amino acids: CASSSQRGRDGYTF.

The chain combines TRBV7-6 with TRBJ1-5; D is unclear. CDR3 length equals 15 residues. Trimming removed 2 bases at V and 6 bases at J, with 14 bases between. Germline assignment: CDR1 SGHVS and CDR2 FNYEAQ. The chain's CDR3 is CASSLTALVGQPQHF. The DNA for the CDR3 is TGTGCCAGCAGCTTAACGGCGCTAGTGGGTCAGCCCCAGCATTTT.

The chain carries TRBV20-1 and TRBJ2-1; D uncertain. Germline CDR1 is DFQATT and CDR2 is SNEGSKA (reference sequence). V dropped 5 bases and J dropped 13 bases, with 15 bases sitting between them. CDR3 length: 11 amino acids. The CDR3 region has the DNA TGCAGTGCTCGTTCCCCTACAGTACAGTTCTTC. Its translation: CSARSPTVQFF.

This chain joins TRBV18 and TRBJ1-2, with TRBD1 matching over 9 bases. Germline values: CDR1 KGHSH, CDR2 LQKENI. This CDR3 region has 18 residues. V was pared by 4 bases and J by 3 bases, with 15 bases of the junction left unmatched. The CDR3 here is CASSRERPGQGSYYGYTF. In DNA form, the CDR3 reads TGTGCCAGCTCACGAGAAAGACCGGGACAGGGTTCTTACTATGGCTACACCTTC.